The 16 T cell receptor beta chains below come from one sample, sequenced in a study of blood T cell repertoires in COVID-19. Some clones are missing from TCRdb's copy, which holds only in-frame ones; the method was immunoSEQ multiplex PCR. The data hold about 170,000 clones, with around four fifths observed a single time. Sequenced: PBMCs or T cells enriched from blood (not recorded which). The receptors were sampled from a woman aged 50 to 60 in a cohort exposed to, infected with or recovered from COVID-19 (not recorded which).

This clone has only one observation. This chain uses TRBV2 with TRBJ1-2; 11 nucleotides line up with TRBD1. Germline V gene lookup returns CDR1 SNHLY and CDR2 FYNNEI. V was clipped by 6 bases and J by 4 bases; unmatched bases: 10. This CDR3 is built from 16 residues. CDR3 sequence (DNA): TGTGCCAGCAGAAACTTTGGACAGGGGGCTTTCTATGGCTACACCTTC. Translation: CASRNFGQGAFYGYTF.

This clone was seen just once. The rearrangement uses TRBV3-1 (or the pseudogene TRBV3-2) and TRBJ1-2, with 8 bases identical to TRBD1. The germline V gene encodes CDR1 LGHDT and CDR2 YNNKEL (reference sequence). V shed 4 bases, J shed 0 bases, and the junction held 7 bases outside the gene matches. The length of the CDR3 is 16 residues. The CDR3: CASSPGTGITNYGYTF. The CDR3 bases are TGTGCCAGCAGCCCGGGGACAGGTATCACTAACTATGGCTACACCTTC.

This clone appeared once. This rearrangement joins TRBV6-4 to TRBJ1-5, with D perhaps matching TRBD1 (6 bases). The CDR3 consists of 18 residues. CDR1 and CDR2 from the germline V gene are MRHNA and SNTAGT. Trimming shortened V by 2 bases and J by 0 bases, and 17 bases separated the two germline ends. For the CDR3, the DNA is TGTGCCAGCAGTGACCCTTCCGGGACACCCTATAGCAATCAGCCCCAGCATTTT. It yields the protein CASSDPSGTPYSNQPQHF.

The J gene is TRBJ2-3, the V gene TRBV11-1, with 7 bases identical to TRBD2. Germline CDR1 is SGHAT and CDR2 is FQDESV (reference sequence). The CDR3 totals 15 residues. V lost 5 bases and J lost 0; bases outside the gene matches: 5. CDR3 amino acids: CASSQTSPSTDTQYF. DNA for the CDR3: TGTGCCAGCAGCCAGACTAGCCCCAGCACAGATACGCAGTATTTT.

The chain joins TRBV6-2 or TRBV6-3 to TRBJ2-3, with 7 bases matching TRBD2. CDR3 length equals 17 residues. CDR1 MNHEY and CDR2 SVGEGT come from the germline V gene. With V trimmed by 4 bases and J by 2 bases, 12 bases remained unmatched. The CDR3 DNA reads TGTGCCAGCAGTTCCGCGGCTAGCGGTTATATCACAGATACGCAGTATTTT. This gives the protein CASSSAASGYITDTQYF.

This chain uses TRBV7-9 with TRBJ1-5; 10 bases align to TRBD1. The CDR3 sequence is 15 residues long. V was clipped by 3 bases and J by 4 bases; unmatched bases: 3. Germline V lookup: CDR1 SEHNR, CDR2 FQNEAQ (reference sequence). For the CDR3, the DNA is TGTGCCAGCAGCTTCGGGACAGGGGCGAATCAGCCCCAGCATTTT. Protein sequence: CASSFGTGANQPQHF.

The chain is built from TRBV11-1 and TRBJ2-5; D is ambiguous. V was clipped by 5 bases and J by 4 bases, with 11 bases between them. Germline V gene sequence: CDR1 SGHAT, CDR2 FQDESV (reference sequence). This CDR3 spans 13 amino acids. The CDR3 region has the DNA TGTGCCAGCAGCCGAACATCTGGAGAGACCCAGTACTTC. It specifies CASSRTSGETQYF.

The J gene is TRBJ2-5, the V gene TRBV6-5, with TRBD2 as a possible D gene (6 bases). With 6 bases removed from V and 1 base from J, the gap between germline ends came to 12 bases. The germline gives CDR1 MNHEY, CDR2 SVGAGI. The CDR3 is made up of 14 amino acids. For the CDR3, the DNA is TGTGCCAGCAGCTCTCCCGGGGGCCAAGAGACCCAGTACTTC. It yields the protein CASSSPGGQETQYF.

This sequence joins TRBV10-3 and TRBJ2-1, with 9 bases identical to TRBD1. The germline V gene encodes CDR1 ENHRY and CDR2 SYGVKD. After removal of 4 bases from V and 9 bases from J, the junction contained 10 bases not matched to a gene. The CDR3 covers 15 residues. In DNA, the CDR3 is TGTGCCATCAGTGGCCGCAGACAGGGGGAAGGTGAGCAGTTCTTC. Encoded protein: CAISGRRQGEGEQFF.

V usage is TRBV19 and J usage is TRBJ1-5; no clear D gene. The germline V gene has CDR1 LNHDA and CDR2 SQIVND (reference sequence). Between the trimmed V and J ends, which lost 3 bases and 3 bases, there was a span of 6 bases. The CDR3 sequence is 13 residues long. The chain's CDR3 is CASSIQNNQPQHF. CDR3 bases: TGTGCCAGTAGTATTCAGAACAATCAGCCCCAGCATTTT. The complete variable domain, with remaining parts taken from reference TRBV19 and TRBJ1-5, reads DGGITQSPKYLFRKEGQNVTLSCEQNLNHDAMYWYRQDPGQGLRLIYYSQIVNDFQKGDIAEGYSVSREKKESFPLTVTSAQKNPTAFYLCASSIQNNQPQHFGDGTRLSIL.

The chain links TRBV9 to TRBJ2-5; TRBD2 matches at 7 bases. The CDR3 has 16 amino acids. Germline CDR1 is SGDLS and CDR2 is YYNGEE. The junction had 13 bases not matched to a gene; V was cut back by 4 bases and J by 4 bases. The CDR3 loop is CASSPGHAGVAETQYF. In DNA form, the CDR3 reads TGTGCCAGCAGCCCCGGGCACGCGGGAGTGGCAGAGACCCAGTACTTC.

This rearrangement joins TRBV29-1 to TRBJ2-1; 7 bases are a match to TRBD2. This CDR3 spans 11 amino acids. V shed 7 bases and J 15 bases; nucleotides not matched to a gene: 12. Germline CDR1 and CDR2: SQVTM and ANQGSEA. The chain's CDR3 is CSATVQLARFF. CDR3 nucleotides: TGCAGCGCCACAGTACAACTAGCGAGGTTCTTC.

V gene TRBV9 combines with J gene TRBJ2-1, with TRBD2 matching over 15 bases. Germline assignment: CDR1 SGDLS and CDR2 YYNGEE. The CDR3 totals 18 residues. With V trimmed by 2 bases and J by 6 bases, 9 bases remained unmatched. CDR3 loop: CASSVGLAGGPFPNEQFF. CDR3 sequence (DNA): TGTGCCAGCAGCGTCGGACTAGCGGGGGGGCCTTTCCCCAATGAGCAGTTCTTC.

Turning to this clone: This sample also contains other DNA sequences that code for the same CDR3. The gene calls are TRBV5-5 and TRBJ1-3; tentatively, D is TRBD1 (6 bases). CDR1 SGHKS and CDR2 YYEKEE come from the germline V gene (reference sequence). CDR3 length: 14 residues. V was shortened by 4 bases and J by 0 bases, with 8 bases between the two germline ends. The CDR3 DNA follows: TGTGCCAGCAGCAGGACAGTCTCTGGAAACACCATATATTTT. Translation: CASSRTVSGNTIYF.

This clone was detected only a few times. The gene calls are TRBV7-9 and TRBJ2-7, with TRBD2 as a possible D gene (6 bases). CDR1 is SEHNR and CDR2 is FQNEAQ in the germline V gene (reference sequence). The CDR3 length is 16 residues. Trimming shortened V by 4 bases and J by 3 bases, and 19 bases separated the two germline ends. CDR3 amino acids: CASSYRGTGDLYEQYF. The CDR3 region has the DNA TGTGCCAGCAGCTACCGCGGGACGGGAGATCTCTACGAGCAGTACTTC. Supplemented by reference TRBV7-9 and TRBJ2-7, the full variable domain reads DTGVSQNPRHKITKRGQNVTFRCDPISEHNRLYWYRQTLGQGPEFLTYFQNEAQLEKSRLLSDRFSAERPKGSFSTLEIQRTEQGDSAMYLCASSYRGTGDLYEQYFGPGTRLTVT.

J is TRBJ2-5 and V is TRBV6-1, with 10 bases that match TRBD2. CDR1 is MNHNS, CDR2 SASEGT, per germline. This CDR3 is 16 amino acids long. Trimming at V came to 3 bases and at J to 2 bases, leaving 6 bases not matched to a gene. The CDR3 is CASSEVETSGQETQYF. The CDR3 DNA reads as TGTGCCAGCAGTGAGGTCGAGACTAGCGGGCAAGAGACCCAGTACTTC.